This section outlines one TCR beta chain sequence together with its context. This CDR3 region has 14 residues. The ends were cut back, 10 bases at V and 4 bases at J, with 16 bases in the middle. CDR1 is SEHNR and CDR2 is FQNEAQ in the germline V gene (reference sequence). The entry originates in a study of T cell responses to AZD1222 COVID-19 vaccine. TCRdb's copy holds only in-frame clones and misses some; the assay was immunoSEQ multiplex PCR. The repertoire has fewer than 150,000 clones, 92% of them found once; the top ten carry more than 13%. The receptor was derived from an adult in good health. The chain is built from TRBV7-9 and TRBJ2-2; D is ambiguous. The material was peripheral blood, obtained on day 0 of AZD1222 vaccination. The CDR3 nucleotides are TGTGCCACCGACGCCGCGGTTACCACCGGGGAGCTGTTTTTT. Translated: CATDAAVTTGELFF.